Presented here are 4 T cell receptor beta chains from one specimen sequenced in a study of Tregs in tolerant kidney transplant recipients. Recipients received nonmyeloablative bone marrow transplants from related graft donors, with transient mixed chimerism. Here immunoSEQ multiplex PCR was the method, and the copy in TCRdb shows in-frame clones only, minus some. This sample's clone table lists more than 11,000 clones. The sequenced sample was CD8+ T cells from blood (PBMCs), obtained 6 months after the transplant. These receptors originate from a human patient who received a combined kidney and bone marrow transplant. A share of the T cells may be of graft donor origin.

Note on this clone: With the read ending 3 residues before the CDR3 end, the germline J gene is used to fill in that end. The chain has TRBV7-9 and TRBJ2-2, with 8 bases fitting TRBD2. This CDR3 has 14 residues. With V trimmed by 5 bases and J by 7 bases, 6 bases remained unmatched. Germline V gives CDR1 SEHNR, CDR2 FQNEAQ (reference sequence). The CDR3 DNA, read in part, is TGTGCCAGCAGCCATAGTCTAGCGGGCGGGGAG. As protein: CASSHSLAGGE. The whole CDR3 region reads CASSHSLAGGELFF.

For this clone: The read falls 3 residues short of the CDR3 end, and the missing part is taken from the germline J gene. The chain couples TRBV18 to TRBJ2-4; D is uncertain. CDR1 and CDR2 from the germline V gene are KGHSH and LQKENI. Trimming cost V 3 bases and J 1 base, with 7 bases left between them. This CDR3 has 14 amino acids. Partial CDR3 DNA: TGTGCCAGCTCACCGGGCAAGGCCAAAAACATT. Encoded protein: CASSPGKAKNI. The CDR3 in its entirety is CASSPGKAKNIQYF.

Regarding this clone: The CDR3 end lies 3 residues beyond the end of the read and is filled in from the germline J gene. The chain recombines TRBV7-2 with TRBJ1-1; maybe TRBD1 (5 bases). Germline CDR1 reads SGHTA; CDR2 reads FQGNSA. The CDR3 is 15 amino acids. CDR3 DNA, as far as it was read: TGTGCCAGCAGCTTAGGGGGGACTAGCGGTCCCGGA. Its protein is CASSLGGTSGPG. The entire CDR3 reads CASSLGGTSGPGAFF.

The chain's CDR3 is CASSSPGRVNYNEQFF. The part of the CDR3 DNA that was read is TGTGCCAGCAGCTCCCCGGGGAGAGTGAACTACAATGAG. The chain combines TRBV13 with TRBJ2-1; possibly TRBD2 for D (5 bases). The CDR3 end falls 3 residues outside the read, so it is completed with the germline J gene. The germline V gene encodes CDR1 PRHDT and CDR2 FYEKMQ (reference sequence). CDR3 size: 16 residues. The V gene lost 4 bases and the J gene lost 3 bases, with 16 bases spanning the gap.